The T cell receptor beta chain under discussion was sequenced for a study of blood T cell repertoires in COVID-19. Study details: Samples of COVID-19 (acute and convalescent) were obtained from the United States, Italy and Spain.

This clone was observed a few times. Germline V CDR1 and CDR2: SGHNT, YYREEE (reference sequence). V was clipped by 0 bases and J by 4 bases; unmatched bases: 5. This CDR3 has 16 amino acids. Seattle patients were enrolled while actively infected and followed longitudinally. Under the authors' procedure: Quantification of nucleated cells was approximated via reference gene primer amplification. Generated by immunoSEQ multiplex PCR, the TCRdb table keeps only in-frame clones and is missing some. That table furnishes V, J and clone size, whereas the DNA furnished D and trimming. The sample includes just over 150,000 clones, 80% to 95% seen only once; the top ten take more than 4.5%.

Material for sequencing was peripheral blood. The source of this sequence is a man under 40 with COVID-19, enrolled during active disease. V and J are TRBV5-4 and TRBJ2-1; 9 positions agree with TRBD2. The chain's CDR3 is CASSLVVRGGYNEQFF. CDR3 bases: TGTGCCAGCAGCTTGGTGGTGCGGGGGGGTTACAATGAGCAGTTCTTC.